The rows below give T cell receptor beta chains drawn from one sample of a study of OX40 agonist ivuxolimab in advanced cancers. The protocol was immunoSEQ multiplex PCR, while the TCRdb copy is restricted to in-frame clones and leaves out a portion. The sample includes 40,000 to 50,000 clones, more than 70% of them seen just once. The sample here was CD4+ or CD8+ T cells sorted from blood, taken in a trial of the OX40 agonist ivuxolimab. These receptors all come from an adult with an advanced solid tumor such as melanoma, head and neck, liver or kidney cancer. Both conserved end residues are part of each CDR3. D genes are given only for firm matches. Clone size is given for some rows only: seen once, a few or many times, or a class if the clone is expanded.

>TRBV9|-|-|TRBJ2-2
TGTGCCAGCAGCTTCATGGGACACCTGAACACCGGGGAGCTGTTTTTT
CASSFMGHLNTGELFF
>TRBV5-5|-|-|TRBJ2-3
TGTGCCAGCAGCTTGGTAGACCGGGGAGCTAGTGATACGCAGTATTTT
CASSLVDRGASDTQYF
>TRBV18|-|-|TRBJ2-7
TGTGCCAGCTCATCTTACGGATGGGACTCCTCCTACGAGCAGTACTTC
CASSSYGWDSSYEQYF
>TRBV11-2|-|TRBD1|TRBJ1-2
TGTGCCAGCAGCCCAGACAGGGGGATGTCGAACTATGGCTACACCTTC
CASSPDRGMSNYGYTF
>TRBV6-5|-|TRBD1|TRBJ1-6
TGTGCCAGCAGTTACTCCGGGACAGGGAGATCACCCCTCCACTTT
CASSYSGTGRSPLHF
>TRBV6-5|-|-|TRBJ2-5
TGTGCCAGCAGCCTAGGAAGTGAGACCCAGTACTTC
CASSLGSETQYF
>TRBV5-6|-|TRBD1|TRBJ1-2
TGTGCCAGCTCCTTCGTAGGGGGACAGGGGTTTTCTGGCTACACCTTC
CASSFVGGQGFSGYTF
>TRBV7-8|-|-|TRBJ2-3
TGTGCCAGCAGCCCCGGTTTTGCAGATACGCAGTATTTT
CASSPGFADTQYF
>TRBV5-1|-|-|TRBJ2-7
TGCGCCAGCAGCTTGGTTCAGGCACCCTACGAGCAGTACTTC
CASSLVQAPYEQYF
>TRBV7-9|once|TRBD1|TRBJ1-6
TGTGCCAGCAGCGCCTGGGACAGTTATAATTCACCCCTCCACTTT
CASSAWDSYNSPLHF
>TRBV7-9|-|-|TRBJ2-1
TGTGCCAGCAGCTTAGTGACGGGATTCCAGTTCTTC
CASSLVTGFQFF
>TRBV5-4|-|-|TRBJ1-4
TGTGCCAGCAGCTTGACAGCAAAGAATGAAAAACTGTTTTTT
CASSLTAKNEKLFF
>TRBV28|-|TRBD1|TRBJ1-6
TGTGCCACCGAGGGACAGACGAATATTTCACCCCTCCACTTT
CATEGQTNISPLHF
>TRBV19|-|TRBD1|TRBJ2-5
TGTGCCAGTAGTATCGGGGGACAGGGGGTCCAAGAGACCCAGTACTTC
CASSIGGQGVQETQYF
>TRBV4-2|-|-|TRBJ2-1
TGTGCCAGCAGCCAATCGTCCGGGAAGTTATTGTTACAGAGCTCCTACAATGAGCAGTTCTTC
CASSQSSGKLLLQSSYNEQFF
>TRBV19|-|-|TRBJ1-1
TGTGCCAGTAGTTGGGTCGGGGGGGACACTGAAGCTTTCTTT
CASSWVGGDTEAFF
>TRBV19|-|TRBD2|TRBJ2-7
TGTGCCAGTAGTGTGCGGACTAGCGGGATTATCAAGCAGTACTTC
CASSVRTSGIIKQYF
>TRBV7-2|-|TRBD1|TRBJ2-1
TGTGCCAGCAGCACCCGACAGGGCGGCTCCTACAATGAGCAGTTCTTC
CASSTRQGGSYNEQFF
>TRBV18|-|-|TRBJ2-7
TGTGCCAGCTCACCACCGGATCTCTACGAGCAGTACTTC
CASSPPDLYEQYF
>TRBV2|-|-|TRBJ2-7
TGTGCCAGCAGCGGACAGTTCAACGAGCAGTACTTC
CASSGQFNEQYF
>TRBV5-1|-|TRBD2|TRBJ2-7
TGCGCCAGCAGCTTGTTCTTAGCGGGAGGGCGACAGTACTTC
CASSLFLAGGRQYF
>TRBV5-1|-|-|TRBJ1-4
TGCGCCAGCAGCTTGGACTCTTCAACTAATGAAAAACTGTTTTTT
CASSLDSSTNEKLFF
>TRBV7-8|-|TRBD2|TRBJ2-3
TGTGCCAGCAGCTCCCGCCCGGGCGGGAGGGCCGCAGATACGCAGTATTTT
CASSSRPGGRAADTQYF
>TRBV30|-|-|TRBJ2-3
TGTGCCTGGAAGTTCGCCGGAACACGAGCAGATACGCAGTATTTT
CAWKFAGTRADTQYF
>TRBV11-3|-|TRBD2|TRBJ2-1
TGTGCCAGCAGCTTAGAGGCGGGGACTAGCGGGAGAAATGAGCAGTTCTTC
CASSLEAGTSGRNEQFF
>TRBV19|few|TRBD1|TRBJ2-6
TGTGCCAGTACCCCTAACCGGGGACAGGGGGCTGGGGCCAACGTCCTGACTTTC
CASTPNRGQGAGANVLTF
>TRBV7-7|-|-|TRBJ2-1
TGTGCTAGCAGCCCCCTCTCGGACATTCTTTACAATGAGCAGTTCTTC
CASSPLSDILYNEQFF
>TRBV11-1|once|-|TRBJ2-5
TGTGCCAGCACCCTGAGGAGGTCGGCAGAGACCCAGTACTTC
CASTLRRSAETQYF
>TRBV7-2|-|TRBD1|TRBJ2-7
TGTGCCAGCAGCACGACAGGGGACCCCTCCTACGAGCAGTACTTC
CASSTTGDPSYEQYF
>TRBV19|-|-|TRBJ1-1
TGTGCCAGTAGTGCCTTCGACGGCCCGAACACTGAAGCTTTCTTT
CASSAFDGPNTEAFF
>TRBV28|-|TRBD2|TRBJ2-3
TGTGCCAGCAGTTTCCCCCAACGGGAGGGTCGGGATACGCAGTATTTT
CASSFPQREGRDTQYF
>TRBV29-1|-|TRBD1|TRBJ1-2
TGCAGCGTTTCCCAGACAGGGGATGGCTACACCTTC
CSVSQTGDGYTF
>TRBV5-6|-|-|TRBJ2-7
TGTGCCAGCAGCTCCACCTACGAGCAGTACTTC
CASSSTYEQYF
>TRBV29-1|-|TRBD1|TRBJ2-3
TGCAGCGTTGTCGAACAGGGGGGTGATACGCAGTATTTT
CSVVEQGGDTQYF
>TRBV6-5|-|-|TRBJ1-1
TGTGCCAGCAGTGGGCGGGGGGACACTGAAGCTTTCTTT
CASSGRGDTEAFF
>TRBV5-6|-|-|TRBJ1-1
TGTGCCAGCAGCTCCAGTTATACTGAAGCTTTCTTT
CASSSSYTEAFF
>TRBV5-1|once|-|TRBJ2-3
TGCGCCAGCAGCTTGTCGGTAGCAACTAGCACAGATACGCAGTATTTT
CASSLSVATSTDTQYF
>TRBV11-3|-|TRBD2|TRBJ2-3
TGTGCCAGCAGCCCGACTAGCGGGAGACCCAATATTTACACAGATACGCAGTATTTT
CASSPTSGRPNIYTDTQYF
>TRBV6-5|-|-|TRBJ2-1
TGTGCCAGCAGCCGCCGGACGGATGAGCAGTTCTTC
CASSRRTDEQFF
>TRBV6-5|-|-|TRBJ2-5
TGTGCCAGCATCCAAGGGGCACTGGAGACCCAGTACTTC
CASIQGALETQYF
>TRBV19|-|TRBD1|TRBJ2-3
TGTGCCAGTAGTGTGCTGGGACAGGGTTTGATTGGGACAGATACGCAGTATTTT
CASSVLGQGLIGTDTQYF
>TRBV28|-|-|TRBJ2-3
TGTGCCAGCAGGAGCGCTAGCACAGATACGCAGTATTTT
CASRSASTDTQYF
>TRBV11-2|-|TRBD1|TRBJ1-6
TGTGCCAGCAGACAAATTGGACAGGGGAATTCACCCCTCCACTTT
CASRQIGQGNSPLHF